The clone carrying this T cell receptor beta chain was recorded a few times. The data are from a study of cytomegalovirus exposure and HLA in healthy donors. Germline V CDR1 and CDR2: SGHDN, FVKESK. This CDR3 is built from 17 residues. V was clipped by 4 bases and J by 2 bases; unmatched bases: 12. The PCR made use of 60 Vbeta and 13 Jbeta primers. Sequenced by immunoSEQ multiplex PCR; TCRdb stores in-frame clones only, minus some. The data hold approximately 100,000 clones, with about 78% observed a single time. The TCR originated in a woman aged 40 to 49 in good health and CMV-seropositive. The chain couples TRBV14 to TRBJ2-3; 7 bases are a match to TRBD2. The source material was PBMCs. Written as DNA, the CDR3 is TGTGCCAGCAGCCTAGCGGGCTTGACGGAGTTCACAGATACGCAGTATTTT. Its protein is CASSLAGLTEFTDTQYF.